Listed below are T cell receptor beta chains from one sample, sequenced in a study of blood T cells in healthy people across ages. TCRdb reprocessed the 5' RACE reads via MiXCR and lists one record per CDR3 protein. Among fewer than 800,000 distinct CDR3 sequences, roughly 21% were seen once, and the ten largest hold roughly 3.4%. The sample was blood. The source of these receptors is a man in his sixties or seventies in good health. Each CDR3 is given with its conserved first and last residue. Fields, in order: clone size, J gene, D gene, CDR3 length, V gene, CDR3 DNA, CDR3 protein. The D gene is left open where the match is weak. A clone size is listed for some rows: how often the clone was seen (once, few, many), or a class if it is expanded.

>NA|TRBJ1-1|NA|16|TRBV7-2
TGTGCCAGCAGCTCAGGGTCGGGGGGGCTGAACACTGAAGCTTTCTTT
CASSSGSGGLNTEAFF
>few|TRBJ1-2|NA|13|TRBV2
TGTGCCAGCGACCCGAGCCCGATCTATGGCTACACCTTC
CASDPSPIYGYTF
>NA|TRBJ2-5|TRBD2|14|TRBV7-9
TGTGCCAGCAGCTTTGTGGGACTAGTCATTTGGCAGTACTTC
CASSFVGLVIWQYF
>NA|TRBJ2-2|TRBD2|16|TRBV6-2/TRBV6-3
TGTGCCAGCACCCAACAAGCGGGAGCGAGGACCGGGGAGCTGTTTTTT
CASTQQAGARTGELFF
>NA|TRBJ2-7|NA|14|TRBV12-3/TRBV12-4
TGTGCCAGCAGTTCGGGGGGCCGCCCCTACGAGCAGTACTTC
CASSSGGRPYEQYF
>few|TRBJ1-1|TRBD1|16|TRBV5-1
TGCGCCAGCAGCTTGGAAGGGGGCAGCCGGGCCACTGAAGCTTTCTTT
CASSLEGGSRATEAFF
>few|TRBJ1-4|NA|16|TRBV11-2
TGTGCCAGCAGCTTAGAGGGGAGAGCAACTAATGAAAAACTGTTTTTT
CASSLEGRATNEKLFF
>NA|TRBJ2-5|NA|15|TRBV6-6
TGTGCCAGCAGTTTGGTACCACAGGGTTGGGAGACCCAGTACTTC
CASSLVPQGWETQYF
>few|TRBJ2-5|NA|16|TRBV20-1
TGCAGTGCTAGAGATCTCAGGGCTCTGTACCAAGAGACCCAGTACTTC
CSARDLRALYQETQYF
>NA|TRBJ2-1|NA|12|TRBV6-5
TGTGCCAGCCATAGGTCGGGAGATGAGCAGTTCTTC
CASHRSGDEQFF
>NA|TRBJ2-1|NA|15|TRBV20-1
TGCAGTGCGCGGTTCAATCTTCGGGGAAACAATGAGCAGTTCTTC
CSARFNLRGNNEQFF
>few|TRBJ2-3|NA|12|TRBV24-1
TGTGCCACCAGTATGGGGTCAGATACGCAGTATTTT
CATSMGSDTQYF
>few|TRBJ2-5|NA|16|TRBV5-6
TGTGCCAGCAGCTTGGTCCTCCAACCCGGGAAAGAGACCCAGTACTTC
CASSLVLQPGKETQYF
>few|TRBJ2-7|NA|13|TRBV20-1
TGCAGTGTCCAGCGGCCTTTCTCCTACGAGCAGTACTTC
CSVQRPFSYEQYF
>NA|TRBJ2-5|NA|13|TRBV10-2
TGCGCCAGCAGCTGGGCCAGAGAAGAGACCCAGTACTTC
CASSWAREETQYF
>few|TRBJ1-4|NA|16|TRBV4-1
TGCGCCAGCAGCCACGAAATGACCCGTCCCAATGAAAAACTGTTTTTT
CASSHEMTRPNEKLFF
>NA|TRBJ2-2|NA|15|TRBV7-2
TGTGCCAGCAGCTTATACCGGGAGAAGGGCGGGGAGCTGTTTTTT
CASSLYREKGGELFF
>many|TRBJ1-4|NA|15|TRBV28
TGCGCCAGCAGCCTGGGTGGGGCAACTAATGAAAAACTGTTTTTT
CASSLGGATNEKLFF
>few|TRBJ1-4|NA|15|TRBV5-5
TGTGCCAGCAGCTGGTCCCCCTCGGCTAATGAAAAACTGTTTTTT
CASSWSPSANEKLFF
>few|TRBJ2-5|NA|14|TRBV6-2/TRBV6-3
TGTGCCAGCAGTTCTGGCACTTTGTTCGAGACCCAGTACTTC
CASSSGTLFETQYF
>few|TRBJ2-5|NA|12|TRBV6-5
TGTGCCAGCAGCAGGGAGGAGGAGACCCAGTACTTC
CASSREEETQYF
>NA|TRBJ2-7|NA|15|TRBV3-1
TGTGCCAGCAGCCAAACGTTTACCCCATTTTACGAGCAGTACTTC
CASSQTFTPFYEQYF
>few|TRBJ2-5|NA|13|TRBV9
TGTGCCAGCAGCGTAGGGGGAGAAGAGACCCAGTGCTTC
CASSVGGEETQCF
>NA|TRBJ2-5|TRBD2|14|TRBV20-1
TGCAGTGCTAGAGAACTAGCGGGTCGCGAGACCCAGTACTTC
CSARELAGRETQYF
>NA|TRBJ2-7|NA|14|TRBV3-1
TGTGCCAGCAGCCTGTCCACAGCGTCCTACGAGCAGTACTTC
CASSLSTASYEQYF
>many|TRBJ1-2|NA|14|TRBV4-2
TGTGCCAGCAGCCAAGATGAGAGGGGGGTTGGCTACACCTTC
CASSQDERGVGYTF
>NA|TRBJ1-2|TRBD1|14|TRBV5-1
TGCGCCAGCAGCTCCGGACAGGGCCTCTATGGCTACACCTTC
CASSSGQGLYGYTF
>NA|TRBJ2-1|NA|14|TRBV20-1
TGCAGTGCCCAACAGGGTAGAGGTGACAATGAGCAGTTCTTC
CSAQQGRGDNEQFF
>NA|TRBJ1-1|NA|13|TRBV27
TGTGCCAGCAGTTTGACCGGGGTTGGTGAAGCTTTCTTT
CASSLTGVGEAFF
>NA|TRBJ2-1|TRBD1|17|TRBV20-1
TGCAGTGCTACCTCGGCTGGGGGGACAGGGGCCTACAATGAGCAGTTCTTC
CSATSAGGTGAYNEQFF
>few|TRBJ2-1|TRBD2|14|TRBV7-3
TGTGCCAGCAGCCACAGCGGGGTATACAATGAGCAGTTCTTC
CASSHSGVYNEQFF
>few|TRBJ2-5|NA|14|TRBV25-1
TGTGCCAGCAGTGACGGGGGATTGGGTTGGACCCAGTACTTC
CASSDGGLGWTQYF
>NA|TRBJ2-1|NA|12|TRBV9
TGTGCCAGCAGCGTAGGAGGAAGTGAGCAGTTCTTC
CASSVGGSEQFF